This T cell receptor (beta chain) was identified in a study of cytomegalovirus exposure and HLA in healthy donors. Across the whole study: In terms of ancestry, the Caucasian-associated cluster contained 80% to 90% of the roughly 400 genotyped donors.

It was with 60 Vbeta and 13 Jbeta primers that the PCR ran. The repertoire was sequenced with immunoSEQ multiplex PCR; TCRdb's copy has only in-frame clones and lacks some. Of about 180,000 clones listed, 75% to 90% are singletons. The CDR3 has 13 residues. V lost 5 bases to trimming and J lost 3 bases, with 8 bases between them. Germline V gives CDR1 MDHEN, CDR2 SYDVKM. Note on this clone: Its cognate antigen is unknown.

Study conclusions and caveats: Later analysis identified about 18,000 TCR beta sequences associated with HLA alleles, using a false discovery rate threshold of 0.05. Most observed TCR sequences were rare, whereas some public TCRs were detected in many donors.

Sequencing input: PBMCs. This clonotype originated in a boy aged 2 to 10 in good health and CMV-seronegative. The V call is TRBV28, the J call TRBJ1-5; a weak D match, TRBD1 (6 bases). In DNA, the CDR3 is TGTGCCAGCAGTGACAGGTCCAATCAGCCCCAGCATTTT. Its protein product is CASSDRSNQPQHF.